Listed here are 30 T cell receptor beta chains from one sample, sequenced in a study of cytomegalovirus exposure and HLA in healthy donors. PCR used 60 Vbeta primers and 13 Jbeta primers. Sequencing was performed with immunoSEQ multiplex PCR; in TCRdb, only in-frame clones are kept and a portion is missing. In the table there are 100,000 to 150,000 clones, about 71% of which are singletons. The sequenced sample was PBMCs. The receptors originated from a woman aged 45-65 years in good health and CMV-seronegative.

The genes are TRBV5-5 and TRBJ1-5; a weak D match, TRBD1 (5 bases). V lost 4 bases and J 4 bases, leaving 12 bases between the germline ends. CDR3 length equals 14 residues. The V gene's germline CDR1 is SGHKS and CDR2 YYEKEE (reference sequence). The CDR3 sequence: CASSPGLFNQPQHF. CDR3 nucleotides: TGTGCCAGCAGCCCGGGACTTTTTAATCAGCCCCAGCATTTT.

The chain has TRBV5-1 and TRBJ2-4, with TRBD1 matching 10 bases. Germline assignment: CDR1 SGHRS and CDR2 YFSETQ. This CDR3 is built from 16 residues. V gave up 0 bases and J gave up 5 bases; unmatched junction bases: 5. This chain's CDR3 is CASSLGGTGAENIQYF. The CDR3, as DNA: TGCGCCAGCAGCTTGGGGGGGACAGGGGCGGAAAACATTCAGTACTTC.

The V and J genes are TRBV4-2 and TRBJ1-5; 8 nucleotides line up with TRBD1. The trim removed 1 base at V and 6 bases at J, leaving 8 bases unmatched. The CDR3 sequence is 16 residues long. CDR1 is LGHNA and CDR2 is YNFKEQ in the germline V gene. The CDR3 reads CASSQVSGQGSQPQHF. The CDR3 DNA sequence: TGTGCCAGCAGCCAAGTATCTGGACAGGGATCTCAGCCCCAGCATTTT.

The rearrangement links TRBV28 to TRBJ2-7; 8 bases fit TRBD1. Looked up from germline, CDR1 is MDHEN and CDR2 is SYDVKM. The V gene end was trimmed by 2 bases and the J gene end by 4 bases; junction bases not matched to a gene: 4. This CDR3 has 14 residues. CDR3 protein: CASSLQGAAYEQYF. The DNA for the CDR3 is TGTGCCAGCAGTTTACAGGGGGCTGCATACGAGCAGTACTTC.

The chain links TRBV15 to TRBJ1-5; no firm D call. CDR1 is LNHNV, CDR2 YYDKDF, per germline (reference sequence). The CDR3 sequence is 14 residues long. V shed 0 bases and J shed 9 bases, with 12 bases lying between them. The CDR3 sequence: CATSRERGLGPQHF. The CDR3 DNA follows: TGTGCCACCAGCAGAGAGCGGGGATTGGGGCCCCAGCATTTT.

This clone came up a few times. The chain employs TRBV4-3 and TRBJ1-5; no definite D call. The CDR3 is made up of 12 amino acids. V lost 0 bases and J 7 bases, leaving 4 bases between the germline ends. The germline V gene encodes CDR1 LGHNA and CDR2 YSLEER. CDR3 DNA: TGCGCCAGCAGCCAAGAGGGCCAGCCCCAGCATTTT. Amino acids: CASSQEGQPQHF.

The V and J genes are TRBV30 and TRBJ1-3; D perhaps matches TRBD1 (5 bases). Between the trimmed V and J ends, which lost 3 bases and 1 base, there was a span of 7 bases. The CDR3 is made up of 13 amino acids. Germline CDR1 GTSNPN, CDR2 SVGIG (reference sequence). This CDR3 is CAWSRVSGNTIYF. CDR3 bases: TGTGCCTGGAGCAGGGTATCTGGAAACACCATATATTTT.

The rearrangement links TRBV4-1 to TRBJ2-5; 7 positions match TRBD2. This CDR3 has 17 residues. V lost 0 bases and J lost 1; bases outside the gene matches: 8. The germline CDR1 and CDR2 sequences are MGHRA and YSYEKL. This CDR3 reads CASSQDTGAGLQETQYF. CDR3 DNA sequence: TGCGCCAGCAGCCAAGATACGGGAGCGGGGCTCCAAGAGACCCAGTACTTC.

The J gene is TRBJ2-7, the V gene TRBV6-6; 11 nucleotides align to TRBD1. The J segment lost 2 bases and the V segment lost 6 bases, leaving 9 bases of the junction unmatched. Germline-derived CDR1 and CDR2 are MNHNY and SVGAGI (reference sequence). The CDR3 length is 16 residues. The CDR3, as DNA: TGTGCCAGCAGCTCTCCGGGACAGGGGGTTACCTACGAGCAGTACTTC. This sequence encodes CASSSPGQGVTYEQYF.

V usage is TRBV28 and J usage is TRBJ2-1; TRBD1 matches at 10 bases. V lost 6 bases and J lost 2; bases outside the gene matches: 7. Per germline, CDR1 MDHEN and CDR2 SYDVKM. The CDR3 covers 16 residues. DNA of the CDR3: TGTGCCAGCAGCCTTACCGGGACAGGGGCCTACAATGAGCAGTTCTTC. Amino acid sequence: CASSLTGTGAYNEQFF.

V gene TRBV1 combines with J gene TRBJ2-5; the table assigns TRBD1, which was not confirmed against the DNA. TRBV1 is deemed a pseudogene. The CDR3 is 13 residues long. DNA of the CDR3: TGCACCAGCAGCCCAAGGACAGAAGAGACCCAGTACTTC. Encoded protein: CTSSPRTEETQYF.

The chain carries TRBV7-8 and TRBJ2-3, with D maybe TRBD2 (5 bases). The CDR3 sequence is 15 residues long. CDR1 SGHVS and CDR2 FQNEAQ come from the germline V gene. Trimming took off 1 base at V and 0 bases at J, with 8 bases between the two ends. The CDR3 region is CASSLVSGSTDTQYF. DNA of the CDR3: TGTGCCAGCAGCTTAGTCTCGGGAAGCACAGATACGCAGTATTTT.

This chain uses TRBV19 with TRBJ1-5, with D tentatively TRBD1 (6 bases). CDR1 and CDR2 from the germline V gene are LNHDA and SQIVND (reference sequence). Trimming left V 1 base short and J 8 bases short, with 12 bases between. The CDR3 covers 14 residues. DNA for the CDR3: TGTGCCAGTAGTATAGTTGGGGGCGAGGAGCCCCAGCATTTT. The encoded protein is CASSIVGGEEPQHF.

This chain uses TRBV5-1 with TRBJ2-3, with D unresolved. The V and J ends lost 4 bases and 1 base respectively, with 10 bases between them. The CDR3 has 14 amino acids. Per germline, CDR1 SGHRS and CDR2 YFSETQ. This CDR3 reads CASSRVARTDTQYF. The CDR3 nucleotides are TGCGCCAGCAGCCGGGTCGCCCGCACAGATACGCAGTATTTT. The full variable domain, in which reference TRBV5-1 and TRBJ2-3 provide the parts outside the CDR3, is KAGVTQTPRYLIKTRGQQVTLSCSPISGHRSVSWYQQTPGQGLQFLFEYFSETQRNKGNFPGRFSGRQFSNSRSEMNVSTLELGDSALYLCASSRVARTDTQYFGPGTRLTVL.

This clone was detected only a few times. Written as DNA, the CDR3 is TGTGCCAGCAGGGGGGGTCAAAGCGGGAGCACCGGGGAGCTGTTTTTT. As protein: CASRGGQSGSTGELFF. V is TRBV7-3 and J is TRBJ2-2; 8 bases are shared with TRBD2. The ends lost 6 bases at V and 4 bases at J; junction bases unmatched: 10. The germline gives CDR1 SGHTA, CDR2 FQGTGA. The CDR3 is 16 amino acids.

The gene calls are TRBV28 and TRBJ2-1; 7 bases line up with TRBD1. This CDR3 spans 14 amino acids. CDR1 is MDHEN, CDR2 SYDVKM, per germline. The J segment lost 9 bases and the V segment lost 7 bases, leaving 12 bases of the junction unmatched. Written as DNA, the CDR3 is TGTGCCAGCAATACCCGGGACAGAAGCAGTGAGCAGTTCTTC. Translation gives CASNTRDRSSEQFF.

CDR3 DNA: TGTGCCAGCACCACCCCGGGACTAGCGGGAGGAGGTGCCAAAAACATTCAGTACTTC. The encoded protein is CASTTPGLAGGGAKNIQYF. The chain uses TRBV28 and TRBJ2-4; 15 nucleotides line up with TRBD2. CDR3 length: 19 residues. The V gene's germline CDR1 is MDHEN and CDR2 SYDVKM. V trimming: 7 bases; J trimming: 1 base; junction bases outside the gene matches: 11.

J is TRBJ1-5 and V is TRBV7-9, with D unresolved. Germline V gene data show CDR1 as SEHNR and CDR2 as FQNEAQ (reference sequence). With 1 base removed from V and 12 bases from J, the gap between germline ends came to 10 bases. CDR3 length: 12 amino acids. The CDR3 DNA sequence: TGTGCCAGCAGCTTAGGTCCAACGCGCCAGCATTTT. Amino acids: CASSLGPTRQHF.

The rearrangement links TRBV19 to TRBJ2-3; D is unresolved. This CDR3 has 14 residues. Germline V gene sequence: CDR1 LNHDA, CDR2 SQIVND (reference sequence). Between the trimmed V and J ends, which lost 1 base and 4 bases, there was a span of 9 bases. CDR3 DNA: TGTGCCAGTAGTATAGTTCCGGCGGCAGATACGCAGTATTTT. This translates into CASSIVPAADTQYF.

As DNA, the CDR3 is TGCGCCAGCAGCCAAGCAGGAGCGGCTAGCACAGATACGCAGTATTTT. Residues: CASSQAGAASTDTQYF. The chain links TRBV4-3 to TRBJ2-3, with a tentative D call TRBD2 (5 bases). The CDR3 covers 16 residues. Germline CDR1 LGHNA, CDR2 YSLEER. V dropped 1 base and J dropped 0 bases, with 11 bases sitting between them.

The chain joins TRBV27 to TRBJ2-2, with TRBD1 identical over 7 bases. V lost 3 bases and J lost 6; bases outside the gene matches: 7. CDR1 MNHEY and CDR2 SMNVEV come from the germline V gene (reference sequence). The CDR3 consists of 15 residues. Here the CDR3 reads CASSFAPQGAGELFF. The CDR3 DNA reads TGTGCCAGCAGTTTCGCCCCTCAGGGGGCCGGGGAGCTGTTTTTT.

This clone was picked up a small number of times. The chain employs TRBV6-5 and TRBJ2-5; TRBD1 is a possible D gene (6 bases). Looked up from germline, CDR1 is MNHEY and CDR2 is SVGAGI. CDR3 length equals 16 residues. Trimming shortened V by 1 base and J by 5 bases, and 17 bases separated the two germline ends. CDR3 nucleotides: TGTGCCAGCAGTTACTTGGAGACAGGTATAGCGGAGACCCAGTACTTC. Its protein is CASSYLETGIAETQYF.

The genes are TRBV6-1 and TRBJ2-7; the D gene is possibly TRBD1 (6 bases). From germline, CDR1 is MNHNS and CDR2 SASEGT. The CDR3 runs to 13 residues. Between the trimmed V and J ends, which lost 6 bases and 6 bases, there was a span of 15 bases. CDR3 residues: CASRTGLKPEQYF. CDR3 nucleotide sequence: TGTGCCAGCAGGACAGGACTGAAACCCGAGCAGTACTTC.

The chain joins TRBV30 to TRBJ1-1, with 7 bases aligning to TRBD1. V shed 0 bases, J shed 8 bases, and the junction held 3 bases outside the gene matches. Germline CDR1 is GTSNPN and CDR2 is SVGIG (reference sequence). The CDR3 has 12 residues. The CDR3 here is CAWSVGGQEAFF. The CDR3 DNA reads TGTGCCTGGAGTGTAGGGGGACAGGAAGCTTTCTTT.

The chain is built from TRBV7-3 and TRBJ2-2; 10 nucleotides agree with TRBD2. The germline V gene encodes CDR1 SGHTA and CDR2 FQGTGA. J was trimmed by 6 bases and V by 2 bases; bases with no gene match: 3. This CDR3 region has 15 residues. CDR3 sequence: CASSLLAGEAGELFF. CDR3 in DNA: TGTGCCAGCAGCTTACTAGCGGGAGAGGCCGGGGAGCTGTTTTTT. Using reference TRBV7-3 and TRBJ2-2 for the parts outside the CDR3, the full variable domain is GAGVSQTPSNKVTEKGKYVELRCDPISGHTALYWYRQSLGQGPEFLIYFQGTGAADDSGLPNDRFFAVRPEGSVSTLKIQRTERGDSAVYLCASSLLAGEAGELFFGEGSRLTVL.

This chain connects TRBV10-3 to TRBJ1-1; D is undetermined. Trimming stripped 4 bases from V and 4 bases from J, with 10 bases between. CDR1 is ENHRY and CDR2 is SYGVKD in the germline V gene. The CDR3 is 13 amino acids. CDR3 in amino acids: CAISAERSTEAFF. As DNA, the CDR3 is TGTGCCATCAGTGCAGAGCGAAGCACTGAAGCTTTCTTT.

V gene TRBV9 combines with J gene TRBJ1-3, with D possibly matching TRBD1 (6 bases). CDR3 length: 15 residues. Trimming pared 3 bases from V and 3 bases from J, leaving 13 bases between. Germline assignment: CDR1 SGDLS and CDR2 YYNGEE. CDR3 sequence: CASSGTGNSGNTIYF. DNA of the CDR3: TGTGCCAGCAGCGGTACAGGGAATAGTGGAAACACCATATATTTT.

The chain recombines TRBV19 with TRBJ2-5; 8 bases match TRBD2. Germline values: CDR1 LNHDA, CDR2 SQIVND (reference sequence). V shed 2 bases and J 5 bases; nucleotides not matched to a gene: 1. The CDR3 spans 13 residues. CDR3 residues: CASSISGGETQYF. For the CDR3, the DNA is TGTGCCAGTAGTATATCGGGGGGGGAGACCCAGTACTTC.

The V gene is TRBV19, the J gene TRBJ2-1; 7 nucleotides line up with TRBD2. This CDR3 contains 15 residues. Germline V lookup: CDR1 LNHDA, CDR2 SQIVND (reference sequence). Trimming removed 5 bases from V and 7 bases from J; junction bases left unmatched: 11. DNA for the CDR3: TGTGCCAGTAGTCCGCTAGACGGGCGGGGGAATGAGCAGTTCTTC. Translation gives CASSPLDGRGNEQFF.

This clone was picked up a small number of times. The chain employs TRBV4-1 and TRBJ2-1; TRBD2 agrees at 7 bases. This CDR3 has 17 residues. Germline V gives CDR1 MGHRA, CDR2 YSYEKL. The trim removed 4 bases at V and 0 bases at J, leaving 9 bases unmatched. For the CDR3, the DNA is TGCGCCAGCAGCCTCCTACGGGCGGGAGTCTCCTACAATGAGCAGTTCTTC. As protein: CASSLLRAGVSYNEQFF.